This T cell receptor beta chain comes out of a study of blood T cell repertoires in COVID-19. Study background: From the United States, Italy and Spain came samples of acute and convalescent COVID-19. The cDNA or gDNA used as material had been derived from T cells, B-cell-depleted T cells, or PBMCs.

The CDR3 spans 15 residues. V dropped 4 bases and J dropped 4 bases, with 17 bases sitting between them. Germline V gene sequence: CDR1 SGHRS, CDR2 YFSETQ. The protocol was immunoSEQ multiplex PCR, while the TCRdb copy is restricted to in-frame clones and leaves out a portion. The sample yields about 180,000 clones, 80% seen once. The chain has TRBV5-1 and TRBJ2-5, with no clear D. The sequence came from a man between 65 and 85 years old with active or convalescent COVID-19. Sample: peripheral blood. The DNA of the CDR3 is TGCGCCAGCAGCCTGTTGCCGGAGAGAGGAGAGACCCAGTACTTC. It encodes CASSLLPERGETQYF.